The 19 T cell receptor beta chains in this list originate from one sample, sequenced in a study of blood T cells in healthy people across ages. It was with a sample-barcoded 5' primer and a J-beta primer mix that a second PCR of about 6 to 11 cycles was run. TCRdb reprocessed the 5' RACE reads with MiXCR, giving one entry per CDR3 protein. The table includes 750,000 to 950,000 distinct CDR3 sequences, 25% to 30% detected once. The same data also contributed to another study, on T cells of mothers and their children.

Material for sequencing was blood. The receptors stem from a woman in her 40s in good health.

This clonotype occurred a few times. A read error is possible here, since a much larger clone lies one base away. This sequence joins TRBV29-1 and TRBJ2-1; D not resolved. This CDR3 is 15 amino acids long. Germline CDR1 reads SQVTM; CDR2 reads ANQGSEA. V was trimmed by 2 bases and J by 6 bases, leaving 17 bases between them. The CDR3 region is CSVEPRPGLGNEQFF. CDR3 nucleotides: TGCAGCGTTGAACCTCGCCCGGGTCTGGGCAATGAGCAGTTCTTC.

The V call is TRBV11-2, the J call TRBJ1-2; D ambiguous. Deletions cut 0 bases from V and 8 bases from J, with 10 bases between. The germline V gene has CDR1 SGHAT and CDR2 FQNNGV. The CDR3 has 13 amino acids. CDR3 sequence (DNA): TGTGCCAGCAGCTTAGAGCCGGGCCTCGGCTACACCTTC. As protein: CASSLEPGLGYTF.

This clonotype was seen at least ten times. The rearrangement links TRBV29-1 to TRBJ2-3, with a tentative D call TRBD2 (6 bases). The CDR3 spans 14 residues. Germline lookup yields CDR1 SQVTM and CDR2 ANQGSEA. The V end was cut by 7 bases, the J end by 4 bases, with 18 bases between. The CDR3 DNA is TGCAGCGCTTCCCGGGAGCCAAGGGCAGATACGCAGTATTTT. Translation: CSASREPRADTQYF.

This clonotype was seen only a few times. V and J are TRBV4-3 and TRBJ1-2, with 8 bases matching TRBD1. The germline CDR1 and CDR2 sequences are LGHNA and YSLEER. V lost 4 bases, J lost 5 bases, and 12 bases stayed unmatched. This CDR3 contains 16 residues. CDR3 nucleotides: TGCGCCAGCAGCCCAGAGCACAGGGGGAGTCTTTATGGCTACACCTTC. Translated, it gives CASSPEHRGSLYGYTF.

This clonotype was seen at least ten times. V usage is TRBV28 and J usage is TRBJ2-7; D is unclear. Germline V gene data show CDR1 as MDHEN and CDR2 as SYDVKM. Trimming pared 4 bases from V and 3 bases from J, leaving 7 bases between. The CDR3 covers 12 residues. CDR3 DNA: TGTGCCAGCAGTTCTAGGGTCTACGAGCAGTACTTC. It is translated as CASSSRVYEQYF.

The gene calls are TRBV28 and TRBJ1-2; a weak D match, TRBD1 (5 bases). Germline V gives CDR1 MDHEN, CDR2 SYDVKM. CDR3 length: 15 residues. V lost 3 bases and J lost 6, with 17 bases in between. The CDR3: CASSLYLRGIDGYTF. DNA for the CDR3: TGTGCCAGCAGTTTGTATTTGCGGGGGATAGATGGCTACACCTTC.

This clonotype was detected many times. V is TRBV12-3 or TRBV12-4 and J is TRBJ2-1; D call uncertain. Between the trimmed V and J ends, which lost 1 base and 7 bases, there was a span of 8 bases. The CDR3 runs to 13 residues. CDR3 in amino acids: CASSLGPRNEQFF. CDR3 in DNA: TGTGCCAGCAGTTTAGGTCCGAGGAATGAGCAGTTCTTC.

This clonotype turned up a few times. The chain uses TRBV6-1 and TRBJ2-7, with a tentative D call TRBD1 (6 bases). CDR3 size: 17 residues. Germline lookup yields CDR1 MNHNS and CDR2 SASEGT. The V end was cut by 11 bases, the J end by 3 bases, with 29 bases between. CDR3 in amino acids: CASNRAGFGTSDYEQYF. The DNA for the CDR3 is TGTGCCTCCAATCGGGCGGGTTTCGGGACATCTGACTACGAGCAGTACTTC.

V usage is TRBV10-3 and J usage is TRBJ2-5, with D perhaps matching TRBD2 (6 bases). The CDR3 sequence is 14 residues long. Germline V gene sequence: CDR1 ENHRY, CDR2 SYGVKD. Trimming pared 4 bases from V and 1 base from J, leaving 10 bases between. CDR3: CAISAGTSQETQYF. The CDR3 DNA reads TGTGCCATCAGTGCAGGGACTTCCCAAGAGACCCAGTACTTC.

The chain carries TRBV4-2 and TRBJ2-1, with 9 bases fitting TRBD2. The germline CDR1 and CDR2 sequences are LGHNA and YNFKEQ. This CDR3 has 16 residues. The V and J ends lost 1 base and 6 bases, in that order; junction bases with no gene match: 7. The CDR3 nucleotides are TGTGCCAGCAGCCAAGGGGCGGGGGGGCCGAGCAATGAGCAGTTCTTC. Its protein product is CASSQGAGGPSNEQFF.

This clonotype has at least ten counts. A much larger clonotype is one base distant, so this may be a read error. The chain combines TRBV2 with TRBJ2-3; D remains ambiguous. The CDR3 runs to 14 residues. Germline V gene data show CDR1 as SNHLY and CDR2 as FYNNEI. The CDR3 bases are TGTGCCAACAGTGTCGGGCAGACCACAGATACGCAGTATTTT. Protein: CANSVGQTTDTQYF.

The J gene is TRBJ2-1, the V gene TRBV2; D not resolved. Trimming left V 11 bases short and J 3 bases short, with 11 bases between. CDR1 and CDR2 (germline): SNHLY, FYNNEI. The CDR3 is made up of 12 amino acids. The CDR3 sequence is CAAKESYNEQFF. The DNA for the CDR3 is TGTGCCGCAAAGGAGAGCTACAATGAGCAGTTCTTC.

Regarding this clonotype: A clone one base away is much larger, so this may be a read error. The CDR3 nucleotides read TGCAGGGGGGAGCAGGGAGCCTACGAGCAGTACTTC. Translation gives CRGEQGAYEQYF. The V and J genes are TRBV20-1 and TRBJ2-7; either TRBD1 or TRBD2 may fit D (5 bases each). The CDR3 runs 12 residues. Per the germline V gene, CDR1 is DFQATT and CDR2 is SNEGSKA (reference sequence).

This clonotype came up many times. The J gene is TRBJ2-1, the V gene TRBV4-3; 10 bases fit TRBD2. The CDR3 totals 16 residues. The ends lost 0 bases at V and 4 bases at J; junction bases unmatched: 3. The germline V gene has CDR1 LGHNA and CDR2 YSLEER. The CDR3 nucleotides read TGCGCCAGCAGCCAAGAAGGTAGCGGGGGGTACAATGAGCAGTTCTTC. This sequence encodes CASSQEGSGGYNEQFF.

This clonotype was seen a handful of times. The rearrangement links TRBV7-2 to TRBJ1-2; a possible D gene is TRBD1 (5 bases). The CDR3 runs 14 residues. V was pared by 7 bases and J by 2 bases, with 14 bases between. Germline CDR1 SGHTA, CDR2 FQGNSA. The CDR3 DNA is TGTGCCAGCACCCCTAGGGGTACAAACTATGGCTACACCTTC. Translation: CASTPRGTNYGYTF.

The chain employs TRBV14 and TRBJ1-6, with D maybe TRBD1 (5 bases). CDR3 length: 15 residues. CDR1 is SGHDN, CDR2 FVKESK, per germline. The germline V and J ends were trimmed by 0 bases and 10 bases, with 13 bases remaining between them. The CDR3 DNA reads as TGTGCCAGCAGCCAAGACAGACCAGGGTTATCACCCCTCCACTTT. This translates into CASSQDRPGLSPLHF.

This chain connects TRBV29-1 to TRBJ2-7, with D possibly called TRBD1 or TRBD2 (5 bases each). Germline V CDR1 and CDR2: SQVTM, ANQGSEA. This CDR3 has 13 residues. V was cut by 3 bases and J by 3 bases, with 12 bases left in between. The CDR3 nucleotides read TGCAGCGTTGAGGGGGACCTGAACTACGAGCAGTACTTC. Protein sequence: CSVEGDLNYEQYF.

This chain connects TRBV5-1 to TRBJ2-7, with 8 bases that match TRBD2. The germline CDR1 and CDR2 sequences are SGHRS and YFSETQ. The CDR3 sequence is 16 residues long. The V segment lost 1 base and the J segment 2 bases; nucleotides outside the gene matches: 8. CDR3 sequence: CASSLNVGRGAYEQYF. For the CDR3, the DNA is TGCGCCAGCAGCTTGAACGTCGGGCGGGGGGCCTACGAGCAGTACTTC.

Remarks on this clonotype: At one boundary the junction diverges from the germline segment, which might be a read error. V usage is TRBV3-1 and J usage is TRBJ1-5; D remains unclear. The V gene's germline CDR1 is LGHDT and CDR2 YNNKEL (reference sequence). The CDR3 has 13 residues. In nucleotides, the CDR3 is TGTGCCAGCAGCCAAGGGACCGGAGAGCCCCGGCATTTT. It encodes CASSQGTGEPRHF.